This TCR beta chain was found in a study of CD8 T cells in Susac syndrome (dated by TCRdb to between 2018 and 2021). Regarding the complete study: Of the Susac syndrome patients who were sequenced, roughly 6 had clinically active disease and eight or nine were in clinical remission. At blood withdrawal, Susac syndrome patients were therapy-naive, treated with corticosteroids (with IVIg additionally given to some), or treated with IVIg alone. Repertoire sequencing was used to test whether CD8+ T cell activation and differentiation in Susac syndrome was antigen driven. The study at large found these results: The CD4+ T cell repertoire of patients with Susac syndrome showed no detectable clonal expansion. The study acknowledged that relatively few individuals were included in the TCR sequencing and HLA analysis.

RNA was extracted using the RNeasy kit, and about 0.45 to 1 ug of the RNA was reverse transcribed with random hexamers. TCR beta CDR3 regions were amplified with the immunoSEQ multiplex PCR assay covering 54 Vbeta and 13 Jbeta segments. PCR amplification bias was corrected by using a synthetic template baseline for primer optimization and computational correction. The study's processing was this. Reads were annotated to V, D and J genes according to IMGT and were analyzed with immunoSEQ Analyzer, with only productive sequences retained. Clonality was computed as one minus Shannon entropy normalized by log2 of the number of productive unique sequences. Public and private clones were assessed among the 100 most prevalent clones of each patient and control. A clone was defined as Susac-specific if it was absent from the healthy and MS cohorts, from roughly 980 published viral clones and from other ImmuneACCESS disease sequences. The public reads were quality trimmed at Q25 with fastp and then assembled into clones with MiXCR by TCRdb, keeping productive beta chains. Rows are unified per CDR3 protein, each entry keeping the most common DNA and genes. TCRdb, not the original authors, processed these V and J calls. Counted in this sample were about 180,000 distinct CDR3 sequences; about 93% of them appeared once. The biggest ten clones account for around 0.1% of the sample.

About this clonotype: What this receptor recognizes is not known. No qualities accompany the bases; no much larger clone lies one base away.

High-throughput TCR beta sequencing profiled peripheral blood CD8+ and CD4+ T cells from healthy donors, Susac syndrome patients and multiple sclerosis patients. The Susac syndrome patients fulfilled recently defined diagnostic criteria for either definite or probable disease. Bulk CD8+ and CD4+ T cells were purified magnetically by negative isolation, whereas CD8+ TEMRA cells were enriched by FACS. Blood was drawn into EDTA tubes, processed within 24 hours, and PBMCs were isolated by density gradient centrifugation. PBMCs destined for TCR sequencing were cryopreserved in liquid nitrogen and later thawed in a 37 °C water bath. The sorted or isolated CD4+, CD8+ and CD8+ TEMRA cells had a purity of 90% or higher. CDR3 length: 13 amino acids, cysteine to phenylalanine. Just CDR3 DNA is preserved here, 39 bases in frame from base 1. Trimming costs V 1 base and J 7 bases, and their ends lie 10 bases apart. CDR1 is given as KGHSH and CDR2 as LQKENI, both from the germline V gene.

The V gene is TRBV18 and the J gene is TRBJ1-1, with a tentative D gene TRBD1 over 5 matching bases. Sequenced input: CD4+ T cells from PBMCs. This TCR was recovered from a human donor with Susac syndrome. The sequence in DNA is TGTGCCAGCTCACCACTCCGGGACGGTGAAGCTTTCTTT. It translates to CASSPLRDGEAFF.